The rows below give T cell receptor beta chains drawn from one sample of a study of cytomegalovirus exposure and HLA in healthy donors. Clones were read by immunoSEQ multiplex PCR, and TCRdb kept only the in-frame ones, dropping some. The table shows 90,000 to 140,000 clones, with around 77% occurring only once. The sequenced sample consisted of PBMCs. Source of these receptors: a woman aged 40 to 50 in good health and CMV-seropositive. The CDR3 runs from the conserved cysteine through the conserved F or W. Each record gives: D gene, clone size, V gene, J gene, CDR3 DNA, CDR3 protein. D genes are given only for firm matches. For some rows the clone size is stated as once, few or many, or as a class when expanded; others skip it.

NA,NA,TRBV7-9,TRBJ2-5,TGTTCCAGCAGTCAAATAGAGACCCAGTACTTC,CSSSQIETQYF
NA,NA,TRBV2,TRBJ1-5,TGTGCCAGCAGTGAGGCATTAGGAGACAGGAGTTTT,CASSEALGDRSF
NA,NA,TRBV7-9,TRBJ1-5,TGTGCCAGCAGCACCTACAGGGATCAGCCCCAGCATTTT,CASSTYRDQPQHF
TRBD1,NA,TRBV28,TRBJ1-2,TGTGCCAGCAGTCTACAGGGGGCGCATGGTGGCTACACCTTC,CASSLQGAHGGYTF
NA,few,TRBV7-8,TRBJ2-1,TGTGCCAGCAGGTCTGGAGGAACCAACAATGAGCAGTTCTTC,CASRSGGTNNEQFF
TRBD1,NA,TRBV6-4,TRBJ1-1,TGTGCCAGCAGTATAACCGGGGACAGGGGCTCTGAAGCTTTCTTT,CASSITGDRGSEAFF
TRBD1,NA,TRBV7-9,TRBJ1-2,TGTGCCAGCAGCACACACCGGGACAGGAGAGACTATGGCTACACCTTC,CASSTHRDRRDYGYTF
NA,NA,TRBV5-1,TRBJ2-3,TGCGCCAGCAGCTTAGAACAGGGTACGCAGTATTTT,CASSLEQGTQYF
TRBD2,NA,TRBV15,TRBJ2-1,TGTGCCACCAGCAGATCCGGGATAAAAAACGGGAGGGCCGATGAGCAGTTCTTC,CATSRSGIKNGRADEQFF
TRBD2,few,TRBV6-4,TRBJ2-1,TGTGCCAGCAGTGACTCTTGGGGCGGGGGGGCCGAGGAGCAGTTCTTC,CASSDSWGGGAEEQFF
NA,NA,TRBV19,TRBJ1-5,TGTGCCAGTATCCGCCGGGCGGGGTCGGATCAGCCCCAGCATTTT,CASIRRAGSDQPQHF
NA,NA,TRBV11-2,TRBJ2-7,TGTGCCAGCAGCTTAAACGCAGGGGTCGAGCAGTACTTC,CASSLNAGVEQYF
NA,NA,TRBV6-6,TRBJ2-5,TGTGCCAGCAGTTTTCCACAGGTCCAAGAGACCCAGTACTTC,CASSFPQVQETQYF
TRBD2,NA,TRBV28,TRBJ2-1,TGTGCCAGCAGCCACGGACTAGCGGGACGGGAGCAGTTCTTC,CASSHGLAGREQFF
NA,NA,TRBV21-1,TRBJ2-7,TGTGCCAGCAGCGCACCCCAGGCAGTGCTTTCCTACGAGCAGTACTTC,CASSAPQAVLSYEQYF
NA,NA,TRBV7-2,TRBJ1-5,TGTGCCAGCAGCTTAGTTGGGTTCCCGGAGGCGCCCCAGCATTTT,CASSLVGFPEAPQHF
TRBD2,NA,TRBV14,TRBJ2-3,TGTGCCAGCAGCCAGGGCGGTAGCGGGAGCACAGATACGCAGTATTTT,CASSQGGSGSTDTQYF
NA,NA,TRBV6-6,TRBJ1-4,TGTGCCAGCAGTATCAGGAATGAAAAACTGTTTTTT,CASSIRNEKLFF
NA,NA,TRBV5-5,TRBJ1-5,TGTGCCAGCAGCTTGTATTACGGGGATGGCAATCAGCCCCAGCATTTT,CASSLYYGDGNQPQHF
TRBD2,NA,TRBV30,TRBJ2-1,TGTGCCTGGAACGACTTAGCGGGAGGGCCTTACAATGAGCAGTTCTTC,CAWNDLAGGPYNEQFF
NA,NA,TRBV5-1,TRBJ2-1,TGCGCCAGCAGCTGGGGGGGCATCGGGGCGAATGAGCAGTTCTTC,CASSWGGIGANEQFF
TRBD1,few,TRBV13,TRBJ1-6,TGTGCCAGCAGCTTAGAACAGGGGAGATCACCCCTCCACTTT,CASSLEQGRSPLHF
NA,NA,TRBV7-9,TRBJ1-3,TGTGCCAGCAGCTTACAAGGGGAAGGAAGGAACACCATATATTTT,CASSLQGEGRNTIYF
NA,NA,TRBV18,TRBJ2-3,TGTGCCAGCTCATCGACAGATACGCAGTATTTT,CASSSTDTQYF
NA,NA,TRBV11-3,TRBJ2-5,TGTGCCAGCAGCTTTCAGAGGCAGGAGACCCAGTACTTC,CASSFQRQETQYF
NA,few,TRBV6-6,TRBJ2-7,TGTGCCAGCAGTTACCTGTACGAGCAGTACTTC,CASSYLYEQYF
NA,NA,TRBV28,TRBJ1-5,TGTGCCAGCAGTTCGACTCAGGGACTTAGCAATCAGCCCCAGCATTTT,CASSSTQGLSNQPQHF
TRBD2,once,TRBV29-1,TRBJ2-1,TGCAGCACTAGCGGGGGGGCGTACAATGAGCAGTTCTTC,CSTSGGAYNEQFF
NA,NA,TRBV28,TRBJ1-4,TGTGCCAGCAGTAACAACAGGGAGTGGAATGAAAAACTGTTTTTT,CASSNNREWNEKLFF
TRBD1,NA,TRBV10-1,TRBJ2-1,TGCGCCAGCAGGGAACAGGGGGTGGGTGAGCAGTTCTTC,CASREQGVGEQFF
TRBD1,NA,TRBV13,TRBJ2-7,TGCGCCAGCAGCCAGGACAGGTACTCCTACGAGCAGTACTTC,CASSQDRYSYEQYF
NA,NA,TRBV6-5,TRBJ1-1,TGTGCCAGCAGTCCACGGGGGAACACTGAAGCTTTCTTT,CASSPRGNTEAFF
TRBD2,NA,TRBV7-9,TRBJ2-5,TGTGCCAGCAGCTTGTTCGGGGGGATAAGGCAAGAGACCCAGTACTTC,CASSLFGGIRQETQYF
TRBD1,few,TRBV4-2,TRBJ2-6,TGTGCCAGCAGCCAGGAGACAGGGTCTGGGGCCAACGTCCTGACTTTC,CASSQETGSGANVLTF
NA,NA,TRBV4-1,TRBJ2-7,TGCGCCAGCAGCCAAGTTTCCCAAGACAGACCGGGCTGGGGTGACGAGCAGTACTTC,CASSQVSQDRPGWGDEQYF